A selection of T cell receptor beta chains follows, all from one sample in a study of monozygotic twins with inflammatory bowel disease. TCRdb re-analyzed the 5' RACE reads; it lists each CDR3 protein once, without DNA. Its table lists 350,000 to 400,000 distinct CDR3 sequences. Input material: blood. The receptors stem from a human donor with ulcerative colitis or Crohn's disease, or a healthy co-twin of an affected twin (not recorded which). Each CDR3 is given with its conserved first and last residue.

j_call v_call cdr3_aa
TRBJ2-1 TRBV5-1 CASSLEGRLTYNEQFF
TRBJ2-3 TRBV27 CASSLGRADTQYF
TRBJ1-2 TRBV20-1 CSASPGTGGLYGYTF
TRBJ2-3 TRBV19 CASSIRTSGTSTDTQYF
TRBJ2-7 TRBV5-1 CASSLGAGLSSEQYF
TRBJ2-2 TRBV7-6 CASSLVVGSGELFF
TRBJ2-7 TRBV4-1 CASSQNDRGRYEQYF
TRBJ2-5 TRBV6-2/TRBV6-3 CASSYVGTVIETQYF
TRBJ1-2 TRBV20-1 CSARRDRGYGYTF
TRBJ2-3 TRBV12-3/TRBV12-4 CASTSGRTEYF
TRBJ1-2 TRBV5-5 CASSSSPGQGYGYTF
TRBJ2-1 TRBV29-1 CSVEFIAAEQFF
TRBJ2-3 TRBV9 CASSIDGSITSTDTQYF
TRBJ1-1 TRBV18 CASSATGTEAFF
TRBJ2-1 TRBV12-3/TRBV12-4 CASSLALTGGKDEQFF
TRBJ1-6 TRBV18 CASSPLGGTSLYNSPLHF
TRBJ2-3 TRBV5-6 CASSTITGRITDTQYF
TRBJ1-2 TRBV7-2 CASSLNTNGYTF
TRBJ2-1 TRBV5-4 CASSLVGTSGTGSYNEQFF
TRBJ2-5 TRBV25-1 CASSDTGLAGGKTQYF
TRBJ2-5 TRBV5-1 CASSFRRGWETQYF
TRBJ2-2 TRBV12-3/TRBV12-4 CASGTSPGELFF
TRBJ2-7 TRBV4-3 CASSPGPIYEQYF
TRBJ2-3 TRBV2 CASSVEQGEGDTQYF
TRBJ2-7 TRBV6-2/TRBV6-3 CASSYGLVEQYF
TRBJ1-5 TRBV5-1 CASSITQGAEPQHF
TRBJ2-7 TRBV29-1 CSVEDDLGSASGVYEQYF
TRBJ2-3 TRBV30 CAWSVRWVTQYF
TRBJ2-6 TRBV25-1 CASSSHGTAKGANVLTF
TRBJ1-1 TRBV5-1 CASRRSGTGVGMNTEAFF
TRBJ2-7 TRBV18 CASSETPYEQYF
TRBJ1-1 TRBV20-1 CSARVDQATRNTEAFF
TRBJ1-2 TRBV7-2 CASSLQNQINYGYTF
TRBJ1-2 TRBV29-1 CSVDAVAYGYTF
TRBJ2-7 TRBV20-1 CSARDHDYPPYGQYF
TRBJ2-1 TRBV18 CASSPRTGGKDEQFF
TRBJ1-2 TRBV6-1 CASSTRATGVYGYTF
TRBJ2-5 TRBV20-1 CSASGDRQIQETQYF
TRBJ1-3 TRBV12-3/TRBV12-4 CASSPWTVSGNTIYF
TRBJ2-7 TRBV4-1 CASSQEHRSYEQYF
TRBJ2-7 TRBV20-1 CSARDRRQVLTTYEQYF
TRBJ2-7 TRBV24-1 CATSSGTPYEQYF
TRBJ2-7 TRBV5-6 CASSLDGLLYEQYF
TRBJ1-2 TRBV3-1 CASSHGLYRYGYTF